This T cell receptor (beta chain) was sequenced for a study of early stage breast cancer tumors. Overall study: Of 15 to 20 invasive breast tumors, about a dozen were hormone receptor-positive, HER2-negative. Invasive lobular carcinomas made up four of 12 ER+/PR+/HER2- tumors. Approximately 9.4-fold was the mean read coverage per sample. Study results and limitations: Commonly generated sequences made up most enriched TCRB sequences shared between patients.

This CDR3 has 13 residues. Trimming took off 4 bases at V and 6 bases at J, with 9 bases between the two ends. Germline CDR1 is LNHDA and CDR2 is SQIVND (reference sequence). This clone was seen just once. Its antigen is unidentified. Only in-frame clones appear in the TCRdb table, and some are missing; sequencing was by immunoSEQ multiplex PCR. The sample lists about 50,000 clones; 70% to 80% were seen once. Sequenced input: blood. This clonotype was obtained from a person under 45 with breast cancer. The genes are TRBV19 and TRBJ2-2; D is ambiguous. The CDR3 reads CASSTGQAGELFF. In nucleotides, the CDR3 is TGTGCCAGTAGTACGGGCCAGGCCGGGGAGCTGTTTTTT.